This T cell receptor beta chain stems from a study of cytomegalovirus exposure and HLA in healthy donors (dated by TCRdb to the late 2010s). Concerning the study at large: An earlier analysis of approximately 550 of the donors reported approximately 290 Gb of sequence data and roughly 100 million unique TCR beta sequences from roughly 180 million T cells. An early release that covered 500 to 800 HLA-typed donors contained approximately 300 gigabases of sequencing data and 70 million to 100 million unique TCR sequences. Of the 300 to 450 genotyped donors, over 70% fell in the genetic ancestry cluster associated with self-reported Caucasian donors. The study was designed to test whether signatures of past pathogen exposure could be identified by cataloging public T cell receptors. The study used immunosequencing to profile the T cell repertoires of 600 to 850 subjects and linked those repertoires to cytomegalovirus serostatus. A separate validation cohort of over a hundred different subjects was used in addition to the 666-subject first cohort. To predict cytomegalovirus infection status, the study combined high-throughput TCR immunosequencing, statistical association of individual TCRs with disease status, and machine learning. A later analysis re-examined previously published TCR beta repertoires from 500 to 700 donors and added high-resolution HLA genotyping to investigate patterns of TCR occurrence. In the later analysis, no new phenotypic data were used to find candidate immune exposures; instead, reliance was placed on TCR beta sequences and their occurrence across donors. An earlier analysis of a few hundred of the donors applied high-throughput TCR beta sequencing to assess whether each TCR beta V gene segment acted as functional or pseudogenic. Donor age, sex, ethnicity and CMV serostatus were compiled alongside the repertoire data. In a later genetic analysis, genome-wide SNP genotypes for about three fifths of the roughly 670 donors were used, and that subset was treated as a discovery cohort. All discovery cohort repertoires had been generated on a single sequencing platform. HLA typing included class I and class II loci at four-digit resolution. The number of typed donors differed by locus: about 629-630 for A, B, C, DRB1 and DQB1; 500 to 550 for DQA1; 606 for DPA1; and around 490 for DPB1. Because of strong linkage in the cohort, five DR-DQ haplotypes were treated as single units for association and clustering. Among a few hundred genotyped donors of the cohort, an average of approximately 250,000 unique TCR beta nucleotide sequences were sequenced per donor, roughly a sixth of them non-productive. Points the paper makes about the study in general: Presence/absence analyses assumed roughly uniform sequencing depth across donors, an assumption that may not hold. V-gene and J-gene trimming of TCR beta chains was associated with a missense DCLRE1C variant in a later genetic analysis, and the association was replicated in an independent cohort. Cytomegalovirus status was reported to be diagnosed by the classifier with high specificity and sensitivity in both the original and validation cohorts. A later genetic analysis reported fewer N-insertions in productive TCRs among donors in an Asian-associated ancestry cluster than the approximately 670-donor mean. In the study, about 150 TCR beta chains were listed as associated with cytomegalovirus. Most TCR sequences were seen in very few donors, while some public TCRs were found in many individuals. A further reported finding was that TCR beta sequences accurately predicted the HLA-A and HLA-B alleles for most subjects in the first cohort. In this cohort, only TCR beta chains were sequenced, and detectable features were limited by the absence of alpha or paired-chain data. The authors suggested that the approach could potentially be extended to other disease states and immunological phenotypes. In a later analysis, HLA-associated TCR beta chains showed more clonal expansion and lower generation probabilities than non-associated chains that were equally common. Three of the identified cytomegalovirus-associated TCR beta chains were confirmed in vitro to be specific for cytomegalovirus antigens. Because HLA typing was unavailable for some donors at each locus, only the typed subset was used in association tests. Immune exposure information for the cohort was limited to CMV serostatus. In a later analysis, 16,951 TCR beta sequences were associated with specific HLA alleles at a false discovery rate of 0.05. Strong co-occurrence of HLA alleles, especially DR and DQ, made assigning TCR associations to individual alleles difficult. According to a later analysis, parvovirus B19, influenza, CMV and Epstein-Barr virus appeared linked to several top co-occurrence clusters. In an earlier analysis of approximately 590 of the donors, most TCR beta V segments were observed in productive rearrangements about 87% or about 30% of the time, broadly matching IMGT annotations. The earlier analysis of about 600 of the donors excluded roughly 17 rarely observed V segments, including chromosome 9 orphons, because counts were too low. Some IMGT-functional V segments, including TRBV6-2 and TRBV6-3, could not be told apart with the 87-base-pair reads, so those segments were excluded. In a later analysis, the rate of TCR association differed among HLA loci, with DRB1 alleles having the most associated TCRs and HLA-C alleles having the fewest. Correlated functional status among segregating V segments might be attributable to linkage disequilibrium, but an unknown experimental factor could not be ruled out. A group of highly shared sequence variants was considered likely to be a technical artifact of the sequencing pipeline. A later analysis found that most CMV-associated TCR beta chains appeared HLA-restricted, with HLA associations seemingly driven largely by CMV exposure.

Note on this clone: Its recognized antigen is unknown.

The CDR3 numbers 14 residues from cysteine through phenylalanine. Kept here is only the CDR3 DNA, which spans 42 bases and is read in frame from base 1. CDR1 is given as SGHAT and CDR2 as FQNNGV, both from the germline V gene. Ends trimmed: V by 5 bases, J by 2 bases; bases unmatched to a gene: 4. The cohort consisted of 600 to 750 healthy bone marrow donors. At the time of sampling, all cohort members were nominally healthy, though unrecorded immune exposures were likely present. The donor tested CMV seronegative, placing the donor among the 350 to 400 seronegative members of the cohort. Every donor gave a peripheral blood sample, and the peripheral blood mononuclear cells from that sample were used for TCR beta sequencing. Genomic DNA was extracted from the blood cell samples with the Qiagen DNeasy Blood Extraction Kit. Library preparation was by the immunoSEQ multiplex PCR assay. The multiplex PCR relied on a mix of 60 forward primers for TCR Vbeta segments and 13 reverse primers for TCR Jbeta segments. The CDR3 region of rearranged TCR beta genes was amplified from genomic DNA with a multiplex PCR assay. On the Illumina HiSeq System, the amplified TCR beta libraries were sequenced as 87-base-pair reads. As for the original processing: Across the 500 to 850 repertoires, a later analysis counted some 80 million unique TCR beta chains, 9 million to 14 million of which were shared by at least two donors. Raw reads were error-corrected and collapsed into unique sequences by a nearest-neighbor algorithm in which closely related sequences were merged to remove PCR and sequencing errors. V, D and J gene segments were assigned by aligning CDR3 sequences to IMGT reference sequences. For a sequence to be retained, at least a six-nucleotide match to both a V gene segment and a J gene segment was required. Rearrangements were classified as productive when the CDR3 lacked stop codons and remained in frame with V and J, and all other rearrangements were classified as non-productive. CDR3 was defined by IMGT convention, running from the second conserved V-encoded cysteine to the conserved J-encoded phenylalanine. The earlier analysis of 500 to 600 of the donors excluded sequences that lacked an unambiguous match to a single V gene segment. In an earlier analysis of some 590 of the donors, a V segment was called functional when productive rearrangements were above 56.7%, and segregating when the standard deviation between donors exceeded 5%. A statistical classification framework was developed to diagnose cytomegalovirus status using the catalog of TCR beta chain sequences. In a later analysis, V and J genes were assigned by comparing TCR nucleotide sequences against IMGT/GENE-DB human TR gene sequences. In a later analysis, CDR3 sequences and most-parsimonious VDJ recombination scenarios were assigned using the TCRdist pipeline. In a later analysis, each TCR beta chain was defined by its CDR3 amino acid sequence together with its V-gene family, and reads lacking a unique V-gene family were excluded. As a way to deal with suspected cross-contamination and a sequencing artifact, a later analysis dropped roughly 620 nucleotide sequences that were highly shared and had low generation probability. In a later analysis, a clonal expansion index for each public chain was calculated from normalized within-repertoire ranks of inferred template counts. Generation probabilities in a later analysis came from a VDJ recombination model fitted to out-of-frame rearrangements, and those results were checked against IGoR. In a later analysis, TCR-TCR, TCR-HLA and TCR-CMV co-occurrence was scored with hypergeometric tests, and a repertoire-size bias correction was applied to TCR pairs. In a later analysis, false discovery rates were estimated by permuting HLA or CMV assignments 20 times. A later analysis grouped co-occurring TCRs with DBSCAN, adding TCRdist sequence similarity when clustering within HLA-allele-positive subsets. Co-occurrence clustering excluded repertoires with fewer than 30,000 or more than 120,000 public chains, plus five with anomalous nucleotide sharing. The clones in this table, taken by TCRdb from immuneACCESS, are in-frame only. Not every clone is retained; where verified, under half of the shortfall comes from an unresolved V gene, and the cause of the rest is unknown. Clone size and the V and J calls come from that table; the DNA yielded D and trimming. The table held for this sample gives 150,000 to 200,000 clones. Approximately 6.9% of the sample lies in the top ten.

The chain links TRBV11-2 with TRBJ2-5, with TRBD2 identical over 8 junction bases. The source of this sequence is a man younger than 45 in good health and CMV-seronegative. The sequenced sample was PBMCs. The sequence in DNA is TGTGCCAGCAGCCCGGGAGGGGGACAAGAGACCCAGTACTTC. Translated, this is CASSPGGGQETQYF.